This T cell receptor (beta chain) was observed in a study of T cells after yellow fever vaccination. By 5'RACE template switching, TCR cDNA was produced, with a universal primer site and UMIs added in the process. MiXCR, run by TCRdb on the 5' RACE reads, gives a single entry per CDR3 protein. This sample has some 240,000 distinct CDR3 sequences; roughly 5% occur once, and the top ten carry roughly 3.3%. The V end was cut by 4 bases, the J end by 8 bases, with 17 bases between. CDR3 size: 14 residues. From germline, CDR1 is SQVTM and CDR2 ANQGSEA. This clonotype was detected only a few times. This chain joins TRBV29-1 and TRBJ1-4; D is possibly TRBD1 (5 bases). The input for sequencing was CD4+ T cells sorted from PBMCs, taken on the day of the yellow fever booster vaccination. The sequence came from a man aged 18 to 30 who received the YFV17D yellow fever vaccine. In DNA, the CDR3 is TGCAGCGTTGTGGTGTGGGGGGGTGAAGAAAAACTGTTTTTT. It translates to CSVVVWGGEEKLFF.